These 27 T cell receptor beta chains were sequenced from one sample in a study of T cell clusters in autoimmune cytopenias. Some 40,000 genome equivalents of blood DNA were amplified for TRB. TRB rearrangements were amplified by touch-down multiplex PCR with mixed TRB-A/B primers. One entry per CDR3 protein, without DNA, is what TCRdb gives after re-calling the multiplex PCR reads. The listing records roughly 12,000 distinct CDR3 sequences. Specimen: peripheral blood. Receptors were obtained from a human donor with an autoimmune cytopenia or autoimmune hepatitis (not recorded which).

V usage is TRBV5-4 and J usage is TRBJ2-3; absent DNA, TCRdb's TRBD2 call cannot be checked. Germline V gives CDR1 SGHNT, CDR2 YYREEE (reference sequence). This CDR3 is built from 16 residues. The chain's CDR3 is CASSSRTSGSPDTQYF.

V usage is TRBV27 and J usage is TRBJ1-1; the D gene TCRdb calls, TRBD1, cannot be checked with no DNA. Per the germline V gene, CDR1 is MNHEY and CDR2 is SMNVEV (reference sequence). The CDR3 length is 15 residues. This chain's CDR3 is CASSPRGGGDTEAFF.

This chain links TRBV12-3 or TRBV12-4 with TRBJ2-1; the TCRdb D gene call, TRBD1, has no DNA to confirm it. This CDR3 spans 15 amino acids. This chain's CDR3 is CASSLLSGGYNEQFF.

This sequence joins TRBV18 and TRBJ2-1; TCRdb's assignment of TRBD1 cannot be checked, as there is no DNA. The CDR3 sequence is 15 residues long. Germline CDR1 KGHSH, CDR2 LQKENI. The CDR3 loop is CASSPGTGAYNEQFF.

This chain connects TRBV6-2 or TRBV6-3 to TRBJ2-7; TCRdb designates TRBD1, a call that cannot be tested without DNA. This CDR3 contains 15 residues. Germline V gives CDR1 MNHEY, CDR2 SVGEGT. CDR3 residues: CASSSGDRGLYEQYF.

V is TRBV6-5 and J is TRBJ1-2; without DNA, the TCRdb call of TRBD1 cannot be checked. The CDR3 covers 12 residues. The germline gives CDR1 MNHEY, CDR2 SVGAGI. CDR3 protein: CASSTRDRLYTF.

The chain links TRBV6-5 to TRBJ2-2; the D call of TRBD2 rests on TCRdb alone, since no DNA is present to check it. Germline lookup yields CDR1 MNHEY and CDR2 SVGAGI. This CDR3 contains 17 residues. The chain's CDR3 is CASSYSRLAVNTGELFF.

This clonotype registers medium-sized by frequency. The rearrangement uses TRBV15 and TRBJ2-1. Per the germline V gene, CDR1 is LNHNV and CDR2 is YYDKDF (reference sequence). The CDR3 contains 13 residues. CDR3 amino acids: CATASTTYNEQFF.

According to its frequency, this clonotype is medium-sized. The V and J genes are TRBV19 and TRBJ2-5; TCRdb indicates TRBD1, and absent DNA this call remains unverified. Germline values: CDR1 LNHDA, CDR2 SQIVND (reference sequence). The CDR3 has 16 residues. CDR3 residues: CASSIGGTGTQETQYF.

This chain joins TRBV6-5 and TRBJ1-6; TCRdb returns TRBD1, unconfirmable since there is no DNA. Germline V CDR1 and CDR2: MNHEY, SVGAGI. This CDR3 is 14 amino acids long. CDR3 region: CASRTGTGSSPLHF.

The rearrangement joins TRBV27 to TRBJ1-1. Germline lookup yields CDR1 MNHEY and CDR2 SMNVEV (reference sequence). The CDR3 sequence is 14 residues long. The CDR3 reads CASSPRLGNTEAFF.

The rearrangement links TRBV10-3 to TRBJ2-1. This CDR3 region has 15 residues. Germline V gives CDR1 ENHRY, CDR2 SYGVKD. This CDR3 is CAISKAGDSYNEQFF.

The genes are TRBV5-5 and TRBJ1-5. In germline, CDR1 is SGHKS, CDR2 YYEKEE (reference sequence). The CDR3 is 14 amino acids. This CDR3 is CASSLGGIYQPQHF.

The V gene is TRBV27, the J gene TRBJ2-5; with no DNA, the TCRdb D assignment of TRBD2 cannot be verified. The V gene's germline CDR1 is MNHEY and CDR2 SMNVEV (reference sequence). The length of the CDR3 is 12 residues. The CDR3 spells CASRAGGETQYF.

The chain carries TRBV6-5 and TRBJ1-6; TCRdb picks TRBD1, but there is no DNA to check that call. From germline, CDR1 is MNHEY and CDR2 SVGAGI. The CDR3 is 16 amino acids. The CDR3 loop is CASSYGVQGINSPLHF.

This chain connects TRBV27 to TRBJ2-5. Germline V gene data show CDR1 as MNHEY and CDR2 as SMNVEV (reference sequence). The CDR3 is 12 amino acids. The CDR3 is CASSNLQETQYF.

V usage is TRBV30 and J usage is TRBJ2-7; the TCRdb call, TRBD1, lacks DNA for checking. CDR1 is GTSNPN, CDR2 SVGIG, per germline (reference sequence). The CDR3 loop spans 13 amino acids. The CDR3: CAWNRGVEDEQYF.

The rearrangement joins TRBV12-3 or TRBV12-4 to TRBJ1-4; there is no DNA to check the TCRdb D call of TRBD1. This CDR3 region has 16 residues. CDR3 loop: CASSSGTGGANEKLFF.

This rearrangement joins TRBV19 to TRBJ1-5. The CDR3 is made up of 14 amino acids. From germline, CDR1 is LNHDA and CDR2 SQIVND (reference sequence). Here the CDR3 reads CASMVDYSNQPQHF.

Judged by frequency, this clonotype is medium-sized. The chain recombines TRBV29-1 with TRBJ1-2. Germline values: CDR1 SQVTM, CDR2 ANQGSEA. This CDR3 has 13 residues. The CDR3 loop is CSVASPGGYGYTF.

This chain connects TRBV5-1 to TRBJ2-3; the TCRdb D gene call, TRBD1, has no DNA to confirm it. CDR1 and CDR2 from the germline V gene are SGHRS and YFSETQ. This CDR3 region has 15 residues. The CDR3 protein is CASSLGDRETDTQYF.

The chain couples TRBV7-6 to TRBJ2-3; absent DNA, TCRdb's TRBD1 call cannot be checked. The CDR3 runs to 17 residues. Germline assignment: CDR1 SGHVS and CDR2 FNYEAQ. The CDR3 sequence: CASSSPGWSTGTDTQYF.

This clonotype registers medium-sized (0.01 to 0.1%) by frequency. The CDR3: CASSTSRSGNTIYF. The V and J genes are TRBV6-5 and TRBJ1-3. The CDR3 is 14 residues long. Germline V gene data show CDR1 as MNHEY and CDR2 as SVGAGI.

The CDR3 here is CASTETSGRAGQFF. The chain is built from TRBV6-2 or TRBV6-3 and TRBJ2-1; the D call from TCRdb, TRBD2, cannot be confirmed without DNA. The CDR3 length is 14 residues. From germline, CDR1 is MNHEY and CDR2 SVGEGT.

The rearrangement links TRBV7-9 to TRBJ2-5; the D call of TRBD1 rests on TCRdb alone, since no DNA is present to check it. Germline CDR1 reads SEHNR; CDR2 reads FQNEAQ (reference sequence). The CDR3 totals 14 residues. This chain's CDR3 is CASSSSGTGLDQYF.

This sequence joins TRBV6-1 and TRBJ1-6. Looked up from germline, CDR1 is MNHNS and CDR2 is SASEGT. The CDR3 extends over 13 amino acids. The CDR3 is CASSEGWGSPLHF.

The rearrangement joins TRBV27 to TRBJ2-1. The CDR3 spans 15 residues. The germline V gene has CDR1 MNHEY and CDR2 SMNVEV (reference sequence). CDR3 amino acids: CASSRGGSSHNEQFF.